The TCR beta chain described here comes from a study of post-analysis software for immune sequencing data. General study findings and limits: In patients, roughly five TRBV segments were more frequent than in controls, with TRBV5-6, TRBV5-1 and TRBV20-1 among them. Normalized Chao1 diversity in multiple sclerosis patients fell significantly below that of controls.

The CDR3 spans 18 residues. Germline assignment: CDR1 LGHNA and CDR2 YSLEER. The junction had 11 bases not matched to a gene; V was cut back by 0 bases and J by 6 bases. This clonotype was counted between two and nine times. Its antigen remains unidentified. Incorporated into the TCR beta cDNA libraries were unique molecular identifiers, which served to reduce PCR and sequencing biases. The authors obtained roughly 0.5 million cDNA molecules from approximately 0.95 to 9.8 million T cells. TCRdb ran MiXCR on the PCR reads and lists one entry per CDR3 protein. This table holds about 500,000 distinct CDR3 sequences, roughly 46% found once.

Sequenced sample: blood. The sequence was obtained from a girl aged 10-17 years with multiple sclerosis. V and J are TRBV4-3 and TRBJ2-1; 10 positions agree with TRBD2. This CDR3 reads CASSQERPGTSVPNEQFF. CDR3 nucleotides: TGCGCCAGCAGCCAAGAGCGTCCCGGGACTAGCGTCCCCAATGAGCAGTTCTTC.